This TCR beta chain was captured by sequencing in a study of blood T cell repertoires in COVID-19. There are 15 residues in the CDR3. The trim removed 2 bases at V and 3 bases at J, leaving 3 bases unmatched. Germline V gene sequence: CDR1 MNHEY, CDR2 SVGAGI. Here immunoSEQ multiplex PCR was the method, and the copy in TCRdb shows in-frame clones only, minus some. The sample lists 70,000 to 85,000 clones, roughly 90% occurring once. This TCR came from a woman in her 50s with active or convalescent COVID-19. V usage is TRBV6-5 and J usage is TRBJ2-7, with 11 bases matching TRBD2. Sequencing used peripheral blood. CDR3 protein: CASSYGTSGYYEQYF. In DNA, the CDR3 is TGTGCCAGCAGTTACGGGACTAGCGGTTACTACGAGCAGTACTTC.